A single sample is the source of the 18 T cell receptor beta chains below, sequenced in a study of early T cells in non-severe SARS-CoV-2 infection. TCRdb re-called the 5' RACE reads through MiXCR, storing one row per CDR3 protein. The sample shows fewer than 60,000 distinct CDR3 sequences, 11% of them seen only once. Specimen: whole blood. The receptors here all came from an adult who was a healthcare worker with PCR-confirmed SARS-CoV-2 infection or an uninfected control (not recorded which).

This clonotype was counted ten times or more. V is TRBV18 and J is TRBJ2-5; the match to TRBD2 covers 11 bases. Germline V gives CDR1 KGHSH, CDR2 LQKENI. Trimming cost V 0 bases and J 1 base; bases outside gene matches: 4. CDR3 length: 17 residues. CDR3 DNA: TGTGCCAGCTCACCACCCGGCACTAGCGGGGGCCAAGAGACCCAGTACTTC. It codes for CASSPPGTSGGQETQYF. The full variable domain, completed using reference TRBV18 and TRBJ2-5, is NAGVMQNPRHLVRRRGQEARLRCSPMKGHSHVYWYRQLPEEGLKFMVYLQKENIIDESGMPKERFSAEFPKEGPSILRIQQVVRGDSAAYFCASSPPGTSGGQETQYFGPGTRLLVL.

In this sample, this clonotype turned up a few times. V and J are TRBV7-2 and TRBJ1-1; 11 nucleotides match TRBD1. The CDR3 consists of 16 residues. CDR1 and CDR2 from the germline V gene are SGHTA and FQGNSA. The V gene end was trimmed by 7 bases and the J gene end by 4 bases; junction bases not matched to a gene: 11. This CDR3 reads CASTIRTGGDPTEAFF. The CDR3 DNA is TGTGCCAGCACCATACGGACAGGGGGCGACCCCACTGAAGCTTTCTTT. The full variable domain, with the rest looked up from reference TRBV7-2 and TRBJ1-1, is GAGVSQSPSNKVTEKGKDVELRCDPISGHTALYWYRQSLGQGLEFLIYFQGNSAPDKSGLPSDRFSAERTGGSVSTLTIQRTQQEDSAVYLCASTIRTGGDPTEAFFGQGTRLTVV.

This clonotype showed up many times. This chain links TRBV6-6 with TRBJ2-3; 9 bases agree with TRBD1. The CDR3 is 14 amino acids. The V gene end was trimmed by 4 bases and the J gene end by 6 bases; junction bases not matched to a gene: 5. Germline values: CDR1 MNHNY, CDR2 SVGAGI (reference sequence). The CDR3 DNA reads as TGTGCCAGCAGTTTGGGACAGGGCCGCGATACGCAGTATTTT. Its protein product is CASSLGQGRDTQYF.

This clonotype was observed at least ten times. The rearrangement joins TRBV6-2 or TRBV6-3 to TRBJ2-3; D possibly corresponds to TRBD2 (5 bases). The CDR3 spans 13 residues. Trimming removed 2 bases at V and 5 bases at J, with 8 bases between. Germline assignment: CDR1 MNHEY and CDR2 SVGEGT. The CDR3 coding sequence is TGTGCCAGCAGTTACATGAGGGAAGATACGCAGTATTTT. Residues: CASSYMREDTQYF.

This clonotype was picked up many times. The chain carries TRBV27 and TRBJ2-1; 13 bases are a match to TRBD2. Germline CDR1 and CDR2: MNHEY and SMNVEV (reference sequence). V trimming: 6 bases; J trimming: 0 bases; junction bases outside the gene matches: 8. The CDR3 length is 18 residues. The CDR3 bases are TGTGCCAGCAGCCCAGGGACTAGCGGGACCCCCTCCTACAATGAGCAGTTCTTC. Amino acids: CASSPGTSGTPSYNEQFF.

This clonotype showed up just a few times. This CDR3 reads CSVLTGEQYF. CDR3 nucleotide sequence: TGCAGCGTCCTGACTGGCGAGCAGTACTTC. The V gene is TRBV29-1, the J gene TRBJ2-7, with D hard to call. Trimming took off 6 bases at V and 6 bases at J, with 9 bases between the two ends. Germline V gene data show CDR1 as SQVTM and CDR2 as ANQGSEA. This CDR3 comprises 10 residues.

This clonotype was observed many times. This rearrangement joins TRBV5-5 to TRBJ1-3, with D hard to call. The CDR3 length is 16 residues. V was pared by 1 base and J by 0 bases, with 11 bases between. In germline, CDR1 is SGHKS, CDR2 YYEKEE (reference sequence). The CDR3 reads CASSLTPAVSGNTIYF. CDR3 in DNA: TGTGCCAGCAGCTTGACCCCGGCTGTCTCTGGAAACACCATATATTTT.

The chain couples TRBV7-2 to TRBJ2-5; no clear D. Germline V gives CDR1 SGHTA, CDR2 FQGNSA. The ends were cut back, 6 bases at V and 4 bases at J, with 6 bases in the middle. The CDR3 is 11 amino acids. The CDR3 loop reads CASRDLETQYF. The CDR3 nucleotides are TGTGCCAGCAGGGATTTAGAGACCCAGTACTTC.

This clonotype occurred a few times. The chain recombines TRBV29-1 with TRBJ2-7, with D perhaps matching TRBD2 (5 bases). Germline assignment: CDR1 SQVTM and CDR2 ANQGSEA. CDR3 size: 16 residues. V gave up 2 bases and J gave up 4 bases, with 21 bases separating them. The CDR3 sequence is CSVEIKTGSVLYEQYF. The CDR3 DNA reads TGCAGCGTTGAAATAAAAACTGGGAGCGTCCTTTACGAGCAGTACTTC.

This clonotype appeared a few times. The rearrangement uses TRBV5-4 and TRBJ1-1; possible D gene TRBD1, 5 bases. V lost 3 bases, J lost 2 bases, and 14 bases lay in between. Germline CDR1 is SGHNT and CDR2 is YYREEE (reference sequence). CDR3 length: 15 amino acids. The CDR3 bases are TGTGCCAGCAGCTCATACAAGACAGCCAACACTGAAGCTTTCTTT. This encodes CASSSYKTANTEAFF. Full variable domain (outside the CDR3, taken from reference TRBV5-4 and TRBJ1-1): ETGVTQSPTHLIKTRGQQVTLRCSSQSGHNTVSWYQQALGQGPQFIFQYYREEENGRGNFPPRFSGLQFPNYSSELNVNALELDDSALYLCASSSYKTANTEAFFGQGTRLTVV.

CDR3 amino acids: CASSQVMQREANEQFF. CDR3 sequence (DNA): TGTGCCAGCAGCCAAGTTATGCAGCGGGAGGCTAATGAGCAGTTCTTC. The chain links TRBV4-2 to TRBJ2-1; the match to TRBD2 covers 9 bases. V lost 1 base, J lost 7 bases, and 8 bases stayed unmatched. Per the germline V gene, CDR1 is LGHNA and CDR2 is YNFKEQ. The CDR3 covers 16 residues.

This clonotype showed up many times. The rearrangement joins TRBV12-5 to TRBJ2-7; 8 nucleotides align to TRBD1. After removal of 4 bases from V and 3 bases from J, the junction contained 2 bases not matched to a gene. This CDR3 is 13 amino acids long. Germline CDR1 is LGHNT and CDR2 is FRNRAP. As DNA, the CDR3 is TGTGCTAGTGGTTCCGGACAGGGCTACGAGCAGTACTTC. Translation gives CASGSGQGYEQYF.

This clonotype was found many times. The rearrangement joins TRBV7-2 to TRBJ2-7, with a tentative D call TRBD2 (7 bases). The CDR3 sequence is 15 residues long. Germline V gene lookup returns CDR1 SGHTA and CDR2 FQGNSA. Between the trimmed V and J ends, which lost 5 bases and 4 bases, there was a span of 18 bases. The CDR3 region has the DNA TGTGCCAGCAGCCCCCAAAGTGGGGGGGCTTACGAGCAGTACTTC. Translation: CASSPQSGGAYEQYF.

This clonotype appeared a few times. This rearrangement joins TRBV19 to TRBJ2-5, with 12 bases lining up with TRBD2. Trimming took 5 bases from V and 7 from J; bases not matched to a gene: 14. CDR1 and CDR2 (germline): LNHDA, SQIVND (reference sequence). CDR3 length equals 17 residues. CDR3 region: CASSPWTSGTGIGTQYF. The CDR3, as DNA: TGTGCCAGTAGTCCCTGGACTAGCGGGACAGGGATTGGGACCCAGTACTTC. Full variable domain (rest looked up from reference TRBV19 and TRBJ2-5): DGGITQSPKYLFRKEGQNVTLSCEQNLNHDAMYWYRQDPGQGLRLIYYSQIVNDFQKGDIAEGYSVSREKKESFPLTVTSAQKNPTAFYLCASSPWTSGTGIGTQYFGPGTRLLVL.

This clonotype was seen more than once but under ten times. V is TRBV6-1 and J is TRBJ2-2; D is unresolved. Trimming pared 0 bases from V and 0 bases from J, leaving 17 bases between. This CDR3 comprises 19 residues. Germline V gene data show CDR1 as MNHNS and CDR2 as SASEGT. CDR3 in DNA: TGTGCCAGCAGTGAAGCTTCGGATCGGGCACTTACGAACACCGGGGAGCTGTTTTTT. Its translation is CASSEASDRALTNTGELFF.

This clonotype was recorded at least ten times. The V call is TRBV4-3, the J call TRBJ2-1, with 10 bases that match TRBD2. CDR1 and CDR2 from the germline V gene are LGHNA and YSLEER. Trimming at V came to 0 bases and at J to 1 base, leaving 3 bases not matched to a gene. This CDR3 spans 17 amino acids. CDR3 sequence: CASSQDLAGESYNEQFF. The CDR3 DNA sequence: TGCGCCAGCAGCCAAGATCTAGCGGGGGAGTCCTACAATGAGCAGTTCTTC.

This clonotype was seen at least ten times. V and J are TRBV11-2 and TRBJ2-7; D is possibly TRBD2 (6 bases). CDR1 and CDR2 (germline): SGHAT, FQNNGV. Trimming removed 0 bases from V and 5 bases from J, with 11 bases in between. This CDR3 has 14 amino acids. DNA of the CDR3: TGTGCCAGCAGCTTAGATGTGGCTAGCGACGAGCAGTACTTC. Translation: CASSLDVASDEQYF.

The rearrangement joins TRBV6-5 to TRBJ1-2; weak D call: TRBD1 (5 bases). Germline assignment: CDR1 MNHEY and CDR2 SVGAGI. This CDR3 comprises 15 residues. V was clipped by 2 bases and J by 4 bases, with 14 bases between them. The CDR3 reads CASSYPLGTSYGYTF. In DNA form, the CDR3 reads TGTGCCAGCAGTTACCCACTCGGGACGTCCTATGGCTACACCTTC.